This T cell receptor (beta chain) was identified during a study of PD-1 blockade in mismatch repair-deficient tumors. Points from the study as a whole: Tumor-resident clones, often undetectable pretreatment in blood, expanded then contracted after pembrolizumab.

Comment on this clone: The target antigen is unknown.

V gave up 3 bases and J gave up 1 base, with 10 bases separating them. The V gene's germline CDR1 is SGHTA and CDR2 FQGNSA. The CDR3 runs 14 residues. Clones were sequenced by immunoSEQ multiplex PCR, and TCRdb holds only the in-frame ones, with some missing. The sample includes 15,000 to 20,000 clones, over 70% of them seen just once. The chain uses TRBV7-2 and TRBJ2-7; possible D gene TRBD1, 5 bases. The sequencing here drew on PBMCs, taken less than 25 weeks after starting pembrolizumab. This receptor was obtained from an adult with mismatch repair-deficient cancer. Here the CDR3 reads CASSLQTDSYEQYF. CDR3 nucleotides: TGTGCCAGCAGCTTGCAGACAGATTCCTACGAGCAGTACTTC.